What follows are 6 T cell receptor beta chains derived from one specimen sequenced in a study of CD8 T cells in ankylosing spondylitis. Findings and limits, study-wide: There was a TCR beta motif, made of several highly homologous variants, that appeared characteristic of ankylosing spondylitis blood.

Their antigen targets remain unknown. MiXCR, run by TCRdb on the 5' RACE reads, gives a single entry per CDR3 protein. The table has around 770,000 distinct CDR3 sequences, roughly 19% seen once; the top ten hold about 20%. Sequenced: blood, either unsorted or a sorted T cell fraction (not recorded which). The receptors here all came from a male donor with ankylosing spondylitis.

The chain employs TRBV4-1 and TRBJ2-5, with D unresolved. Germline V CDR1 and CDR2: MGHRA, YSYEKL. The CDR3 length is 13 residues. V was clipped by 1 base and J by 5 bases, with 8 bases between them. In DNA form, the CDR3 reads TGCGCCAGCAGCCAAGTGATAGGCGAGACCCAGTACTTC. It codes for CASSQVIGETQYF.

This clonotype turned up a few times. The chain combines TRBV21-1 with TRBJ2-2; the table's D call of TRBD1 was not tested on the DNA. TRBV21-1 represents a pseudogene. The CDR3 covers 19 residues. Here the CDR3 reads CASSKVSDRGPRDTGELFF. The CDR3 DNA is TGTGCCAGCAGCAAAGTGAGTGACAGGGGGCCGAGAGACACCGGGGAGCTGTTTTTT.

The gene calls are TRBV4-2 and TRBJ1-2, with D uncertain. This CDR3 contains 13 residues. Germline V gives CDR1 LGHNA, CDR2 YNFKEQ. V was cut by 4 bases and J by 8 bases, with 14 bases left in between. CDR3 in amino acids: CASSRGGFSGYTF. CDR3 DNA sequence: TGTGCCAGCAGCCGAGGTGGATTTTCAGGCTACACCTTC.

This clonotype was picked up a small number of times. The chain couples TRBV10-3 to TRBJ1-2; D ambiguous. V was clipped by 0 bases and J by 0 bases, with 11 bases between them. Germline V gene sequence: CDR1 ENHRY, CDR2 SYGVKD. The CDR3 length is 16 residues. DNA of the CDR3: TGTGCCATCAGTGAGTCGGGGAGGCCCTCTAACTATGGCTACACCTTC. It translates to CAISESGRPSNYGYTF.

This chain joins TRBV27 and TRBJ1-5; TRBD1 might be the D (5 bases). This CDR3 contains 14 residues. The ends were cut back, 3 bases at V and 6 bases at J, with 12 bases in the middle. Germline assignment: CDR1 MNHEY and CDR2 SMNVEV (reference sequence). DNA for the CDR3: TGTGCCAGCAGTTTCTGGGGGGGTGGTCAGCCCCAGCATTTT. This sequence encodes CASSFWGGGQPQHF.

The V and J genes are TRBV7-8 and TRBJ2-7; maybe TRBD1 (5 bases). This CDR3 has 14 amino acids. The germline V and J ends were trimmed by 5 bases and 0 bases, with 11 bases remaining between them. In germline, CDR1 is SGHVS, CDR2 FQNEAQ. This CDR3 reads CASSPNGASYEQYF. As DNA, the CDR3 is TGTGCCAGCAGCCCTAATGGGGCCTCCTACGAGCAGTACTTC.